This TCR beta chain was sequenced in a study of blood T cell repertoires in COVID-19. Study overall: Acute and convalescent COVID-19 samples came from the United States, Italy and Spain. PBMCs, B-cell-depleted T cells, or T cells provided the cDNA or gDNA that made up the material.

CDR3 length: 13 residues. Trimming took 2 bases from V and 2 from J, leaving 10 bases between them. In germline, CDR1 is GTSNPN, CDR2 SVGIG (reference sequence). The authors' processing: Amplifying reference gene primers gave estimates of nucleated cell counts. Generated by immunoSEQ multiplex PCR, the TCRdb table keeps only in-frame clones and is missing some. The V and J calls and clone size come from that table; D and trimming were worked out from the DNA. The table has about 190,000 clones, over 80% seen once. This TCR came from a woman in her twenties or thirties with acute or convalescent COVID-19. Sequencing was performed on peripheral blood. V and J are TRBV30 and TRBJ2-7, with D perhaps matching TRBD1 (6 bases). The CDR3 loop reads CAWSRGQTYEQYF. CDR3 DNA: TGTGCCTGGAGTAGAGGACAGACCTACGAGCAGTACTTC.